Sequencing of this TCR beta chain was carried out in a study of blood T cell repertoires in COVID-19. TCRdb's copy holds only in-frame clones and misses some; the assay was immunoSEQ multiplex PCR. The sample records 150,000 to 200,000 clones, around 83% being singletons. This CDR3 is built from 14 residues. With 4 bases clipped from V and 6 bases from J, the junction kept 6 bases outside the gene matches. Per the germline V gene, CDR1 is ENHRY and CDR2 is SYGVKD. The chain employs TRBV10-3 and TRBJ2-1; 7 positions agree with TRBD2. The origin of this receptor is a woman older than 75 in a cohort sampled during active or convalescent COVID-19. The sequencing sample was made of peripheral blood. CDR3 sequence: CAISGGGLGNEQFF. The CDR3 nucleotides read TGTGCCATCAGTGGGGGGGGGTTAGGCAATGAGCAGTTCTTC.